Listed below are T cell receptor beta chains from one sample, sequenced in a study of tumor-infiltrating lymphocytes in primary liver carcinoma. TCRdb re-analysed the multiplex PCR reads in MiXCR, keeping a single row per CDR3 protein. The table records 45,000 to 55,000 distinct CDR3 sequences, around 79% of them present only once. Sequenced input: liver tumor tissue from sampling region 2. The origin of the receptors is a man in his forties or fifties with primary liver carcinoma and hepatitis B virus infection. Each CDR3 is given with its conserved first and last residue. The order of the fields is D gene, V gene, J gene, CDR3 length, clone size, CDR3 protein, CDR3 DNA. The D gene is left open where the match is weak. Only part of the rows carry a size: once, few, many, or a class if the clone is expanded.

D: TRBD2
V: TRBV28
J: TRBJ2-1
length: 23
size: many
CDR3: CASSSLSGRAGLRGSRSYNEQFF
DNA: TGTGCCAGCAGTTCCCTCAGCGGGAGGGCCGGTTTGCGGGGGAGTAGATCCTACAATGAGCAGTTCTTC

D: TRBD2
V: TRBV5-4
J: TRBJ2-3
length: 15
size: many
CDR3: CASRASGTGTDTQYF
DNA: TGTGCCAGCAGGGCTAGCGGGACCGGGACAGATACGCAGTATTTT

D: .
V: TRBV20-1
J: TRBJ2-7
length: 13
size: .
CDR3: CSAGTRDSYEQYF
DNA: TGCAGTGCTGGGACAAGGGACTCCTACGAGCAGTACTTC

D: TRBD1
V: TRBV29-1
J: TRBJ2-2
length: 10
size: .
CDR3: CSVGQGELSF
DNA: TGCAGCGTGGGGCAGGGGGAGTTGTCTTTC

D: .
V: TRBV6-6
J: TRBJ1-2
length: 12
size: many
CDR3: CASSLPTRGYTF
DNA: TGTGCCAGCAGTCTTCCGACGCGTGGCTACACCTTC

D: .
V: TRBV11-2
J: TRBJ2-7
length: 17
size: .
CDR3: CASSLDFGMPSFYEQYF
DNA: TGTGCCAGCAGCTTAGACTTCGGGATGCCCAGCTTCTACGAGCAGTACTTC

D: .
V: TRBV6-2/TRBV6-3
J: TRBJ2-1
length: 15
size: .
CDR3: CASTSLAGRYDEQFF
DNA: TGTGCCAGCACTTCCTTAGCTGGGAGGTATGATGAGCAGTTCTTC

D: .
V: TRBV11-1
J: TRBJ2-5
length: 13
size: few
CDR3: CASSHRDLETQYF
DNA: TGTGCCAGCAGTCATCGGGACCTCGAGACCCAGTACTTC

D: .
V: TRBV11-2
J: TRBJ2-1
length: 22
size: .
CDR3: CASSLVALAVGPPSSSYNEQFF
DNA: TGTGCCAGCAGCTTAGTGGCGCTAGCCGTGGGGCCTCCTTCCAGCTCCTACAATGAGCAGTTCTTC

D: .
V: TRBV5-6
J: TRBJ2-7
length: 15
size: many
CDR3: CASSSGQSSSYEQYF
DNA: TGTGCCAGCAGCTCCGGACAGTCGAGTTCCTACGAGCAGTACTTC

D: .
V: TRBV2
J: TRBJ2-1
length: 16
size: .
CDR3: CASSDDGRGPGNEQFF
DNA: TGTGCCAGCAGTGACGACGGCAGAGGGCCTGGCAATGAGCAGTTCTTC

D: .
V: TRBV11-2
J: TRBJ1-5
length: 14
size: .
CDR3: CANSLGGQGQPLHF
DNA: TGTGCCAACAGCTTAGGGGGGCAAGGGCAGCCCCTGCATTTT

D: TRBD1
V: TRBV5-1
J: TRBJ1-3
length: 14
size: few
CDR3: CASSAPGQGNTIYF
DNA: TGCGCCAGCAGCGCCCCGGGACAGGGGAACACCATATATTTT

D: .
V: TRBV11-1
J: TRBJ2-1
length: 15
size: medium-sized
CDR3: CASSLGLAQYNEQFF
DNA: TGTGCCAGCAGCTTAGGTTTAGCCCAATACAATGAGCAGTTCTTC

D: .
V: TRBV6-5
J: TRBJ1-3
length: 16
size: .
CDR3: CASTYSQSSSGNTIYF
DNA: TGTGCCAGCACTTACAGTCAGAGTTCCTCTGGAAACACCATATATTTT

D: TRBD1
V: TRBV10-3
J: TRBJ2-5
length: 14
size: .
CDR3: CANSLGQYQEAQYF
DNA: TGTGCCAACAGCTTGGGACAGTACCAAGAGGCCCAGTACTTC

D: TRBD1
V: TRBV29-1
J: TRBJ2-5
length: 13
size: .
CDR3: CSVGDSQGETHYF
DNA: TGCAGCGTGGGGGACAGCCAGGGGGAGACCCACTACTTC

D: .
V: TRBV29-1
J: TRBJ2-5
length: 13
size: .
CDR3: CSVGGWVAETQYF
DNA: TGCAGCGTTGGTGGGTGGGTCGCTGAGACCCAATACTTC

D: TRBD2
V: TRBV4-2
J: TRBJ2-2
length: 16
size: .
CDR3: CANTPGTSVNTGELFF
DNA: TGTGCCAACACCCCGGGGACTAGCGTGAACACAGGGGAGCTGTTTTTT

D: .
V: TRBV11-2
J: TRBJ2-6
length: 16
size: .
CDR3: CASSLSRVRGANVLTF
DNA: TGTGCCAGCAGTTTATCACGGGTAAGAGGGGCCAACGTCCTGACTTTC

D: TRBD1
V: TRBV6-1
J: TRBJ2-7
length: 13
size: .
CDR3: CTSSRQGDYEQYF
DNA: TGTACCAGCAGCAGACAGGGGGATTACGAGCAGTACTTC

D: .
V: TRBV14
J: TRBJ2-5
length: 13
size: .
CDR3: CASSLRLQEIQYF
DNA: TGTGCCAGCAGCCTCCGACTTCAAGAGATCCAATACTTC

D: TRBD2
V: TRBV7-8
J: TRBJ2-5
length: 17
size: .
CDR3: CASSLKGGGRLGETQYF
DNA: TGTGCCAGCAGCTTAAAGGGTGGCGGGAGGCTCGGAGAGACCCAGTATTTC

D: TRBD2
V: TRBV29-1
J: TRBJ2-3
length: 18
size: .
CDR3: CSASGVRTNGRDTDTQYF
DNA: TGCAGCGCGTCAGGGGTGCGGACTAACGGGAGGGACACAGATACGCAGTATTTT

D: .
V: TRBV6-5
J: TRBJ2-5
length: 17
size: .
CDR3: CASSYRRSDPEAETRYF
DNA: TGTGCCAGCAGTTACAGAAGGTCGGACCCGGAGGCAGAAACCCGGTACTTC

D: .
V: TRBV11-2
J: TRBJ1-3
length: 14
size: once
CDR3: CASSPTGSGNTIYF
DNA: TGTGCCAGCAGCCCCACAGGGTCAGGAAACACCATATATTTT

D: .
V: TRBV4-2
J: TRBJ1-3
length: 15
size: .
CDR3: CASSQEERAGNTIYF
DNA: TGTGCCAGCAGCCAAGAGGAGAGGGCTGGAAACACCATATATTTT

D: .
V: TRBV10-3
J: TRBJ2-5
length: 13
size: .
CDR3: CAISGVRRETQYF
DNA: TGTGCCATCAGTGGAGTCAGGAGGGAGACCCAGTATTTC

D: .
V: TRBV4-1
J: TRBJ2-6
length: 18
size: .
CDR3: CAGSQDPLGATGANVLTF
DNA: TGCGCCGGCAGCCAAGACCCTCTGGGGGCGACAGGGGCCAACGTCCTGACTTTC

D: .
V: TRBV13
J: TRBJ2-3
length: 13
size: .
CDR3: CASSLESGDTQYF
DNA: TGTGCTAGCAGCTTAGAGAGTGGAGATACGCAGTATTTT

D: TRBD2
V: TRBV10-3
J: TRBJ2-1
length: 18
size: few
CDR3: CAISEGSTGLVGVSEQFF
DNA: TGTGCCATCAGTGAGGGAAGTACCGGACTAGTGGGAGTAAGTGAGCAGTTCTTC

D: TRBD2
V: TRBV5-1
J: TRBJ2-1
length: 17
size: .
CDR3: CASGLVGLAGSAGEQFF
DNA: TGCGCCAGCGGCTTGGTAGGACTAGCGGGATCCGCGGGTGAGCAGTTCTTC

D: .
V: TRBV29-1
J: TRBJ1-2
length: 13
size: .
CDR3: CSVTTRGTDGCTF
DNA: TGCAGCGTTACAACAAGGGGGACGGATGGCTGCACCTTC

D: .
V: TRBV6-1
J: TRBJ2-2
length: 12
size: .
CDR3: CASRPDTGKLFF
DNA: TGTGCTAGCAGGCCCGACACCGGGAAGCTGTTTTTT

D: .
V: TRBV7-3
J: TRBJ2-1
length: 16
size: .
CDR3: CASSLTVNSAYNEQFF
DNA: TGTGCCAGCAGCTTAACGGTCAACTCGGCCTACAATGAGCAGTTCTTC

D: TRBD1
V: TRBV20-1
J: TRBJ1-5
length: 16
size: few
CDR3: CSARASDRGGNQPQHF
DNA: TGCAGTGCTAGAGCGTCAGACAGGGGCGGCAATCAGCCCCAGCATTTT

D: TRBD2
V: TRBV29-1
J: TRBJ2-1
length: 15
size: once
CDR3: CSVEDSSGILDEQFF
DNA: TGCAGCGTTGAAGATAGTAGCGGGATACTTGATGAGCAGTTCTTC

D: .
V: TRBV3-1
J: TRBJ2-1
length: 14
size: .
CDR3: CASSQGLGGGEQFF
DNA: TGTGCCAGCAGCCAAGGGCTAGGAGGAGGTGAGCAGTTCTTC

D: TRBD2
V: TRBV5-1
J: TRBJ2-1
length: 18
size: .
CDR3: CASSRETGGGSSYNEQSF
DNA: TGCGCCAGCAGCAGGGAGACGGGCGGCGGGAGTTCCTACAATGAGCAGTCCTTC

D: TRBD2
V: TRBV10-3
J: TRBJ2-2
length: 14
size: .
CDR3: CAISGTSGSWELFF
DNA: TGTGCCATCAGCGGGACTAGCGGGAGCTGGGAGCTGTTTTTT

D: .
V: TRBV11-2
J: TRBJ2-3
length: 15
size: .
CDR3: CASSFRASSTFTQYF
DNA: TGTGCCAGCAGCTTTCGGGCTTCTAGCACATTTACGCAGTATTTT

D: TRBD2
V: TRBV12-3/TRBV12-4
J: TRBJ2-1
length: 17
size: .
CDR3: CASSLGSGTSWNAPGFF
DNA: TGTGCCAGCAGTTTAGGTTCGGGGACTAGCTGGAACGCACCCGGGTTCTTC

D: .
V: TRBV11-2
J: TRBJ2-5
length: 14
size: .
CDR3: CAGSLGTGQETQYF
DNA: TGTGCCGGCAGCTTGGGAACAGGGCAAGAGACCCAATACTTC

D: .
V: TRBV11-2
J: TRBJ2-3
length: 20
size: .
CDR3: CASSPDDPLQMARSADTQYF
DNA: TGTGCCAGTAGCCCCGATGACCCCCTGCAGATGGCGAGAAGCGCAGATACGCAGTATTTT

D: TRBD1
V: TRBV11-2
J: TRBJ2-5
length: 14
size: medium-sized
CDR3: CASSLGTGQETQYF
DNA: TGTGCCAGCAGCTTGGGGACAGGGCAAGAGACCCAGTACTTC

D: .
V: TRBV12-3/TRBV12-4
J: TRBJ2-2
length: 16
size: .
CDR3: CAGSLYPGSNTGELFF
DNA: TGTGCTGGCAGTTTATACCCAGGGTCCAACACAGGGGAGCTGTTTTTT

D: .
V: TRBV11-2
J: TRBJ2-1
length: 15
size: once
CDR3: CASSLVGVGIDGQFF
DNA: TGTGCCAGCAGCTTAGTCGGAGTAGGGATCGATGGGCAGTTCTTC

D: TRBD2
V: TRBV11-1
J: TRBJ2-5
length: 15
size: .
CDR3: CASSVGGRAAETQYF
DNA: TGTGCCAGCAGCGTTGGTGGGAGGGCTGCTGAGACCCAGTACTTC

D: TRBD2
V: TRBV7-8
J: TRBJ2-2
length: 15
size: .
CDR3: CASSDGLAGTGVLFF
DNA: TGTGCCAGCAGCGACGGACTAGCGGGTACCGGAGTGCTGTTTTTT

D: .
V: TRBV5-4
J: TRBJ2-6
length: 16
size: .
CDR3: CASRPILAAGANILTF
DNA: TGTGCCAGCCGCCCGATTTTAGCTGCTGGGGCCAACATCCTGACTTTC

D: .
V: TRBV27
J: TRBJ2-1
length: 12
size: many
CDR3: CASSKLGTEQFF
DNA: TGTGCCAGCAGTAAACTAGGGACTGAGCAGTTCTTC

D: .
V: TRBV2
J: TRBJ2-6
length: 14
size: .
CDR3: CASSDIYGANVLTF
DNA: TGTGCCAGTAGTGACATCTATGGGGCCAACGTCCTGACTTTC

D: TRBD2
V: TRBV10-3
J: TRBJ2-2
length: 15
size: many
CDR3: CAISGTSGSAGELFF
DNA: TGTGCCATCAGCGGGACTAGCGGGAGCGCCGGGGAGCTGTTTTTT